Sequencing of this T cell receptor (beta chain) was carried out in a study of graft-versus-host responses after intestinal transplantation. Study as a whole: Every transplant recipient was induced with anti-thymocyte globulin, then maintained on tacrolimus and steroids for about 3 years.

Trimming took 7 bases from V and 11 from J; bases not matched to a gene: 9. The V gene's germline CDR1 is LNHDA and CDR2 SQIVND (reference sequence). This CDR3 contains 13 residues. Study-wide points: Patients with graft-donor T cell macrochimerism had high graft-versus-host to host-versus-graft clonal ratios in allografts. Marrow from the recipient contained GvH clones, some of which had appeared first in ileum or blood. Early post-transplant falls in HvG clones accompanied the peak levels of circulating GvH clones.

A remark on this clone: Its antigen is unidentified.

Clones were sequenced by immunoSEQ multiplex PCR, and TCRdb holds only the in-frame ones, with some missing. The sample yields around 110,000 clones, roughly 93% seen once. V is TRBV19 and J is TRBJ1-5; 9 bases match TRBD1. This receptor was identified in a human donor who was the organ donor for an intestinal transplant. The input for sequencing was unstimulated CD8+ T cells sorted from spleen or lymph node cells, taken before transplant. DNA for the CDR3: TGTGCCAGTACTGGACAGGGGCCCCAGGCCCAGCATTTT. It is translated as CASTGQGPQAQHF.